In this sample, the clone carrying this T cell receptor (beta chain) turned up a few times. Using immunoSEQ multiplex PCR, the repertoire was profiled, and TCRdb retains in-frame clones only, with some absent. The table shows around 170,000 clones, with 88% occurring only once. The sample comes from a study of radiation and T cells in renal cell carcinoma. The sample's time point: blood 4 weeks post-SBRT, at nephrectomy. Treatment given: 15 Gy SBRT to primary tumor, nephrectomy 4 weeks later. Germline CDR1 SNHLY, CDR2 FYNNEI. The CDR3 extends over 15 amino acids. Trimming took 6 bases from V and 2 from J; bases not matched to a gene: 6.

This sequence originates from a woman between 45 and 60 years old with renal cell carcinoma. This chain links TRBV2 with TRBJ2-4, with 8 bases fitting TRBD1. This specimen consisted of blood, obtained from a patient whose treatment included radiotherapy and nephrectomy. Written as DNA, the CDR3 is TGTGCCAGCAGATCAGGGGGCGCCCCCAAAAACATTCAGTACTTC. This encodes CASRSGGAPKNIQYF. The full variable domain, completed using reference TRBV2 and TRBJ2-4, is EPEVTQTPSHQVTQMGQEVILRCVPISNHLYFYWYRQILGQKVEFLVSFYNNEISEKSEIFDDQFSVERPDGSNFTLKIRSTKLEDSAMYFCASRSGGAPKNIQYFGAGTRLSVL.